Ten or more counts support the clone carrying this T cell receptor beta chain. The antigen remains undetermined. Researchers amplified the TCR beta CDR3 regions from RNA transcripts. HTBI primers were the set used in a first-round RT-PCR of the TCR CDR3. TCRdb analysed the multiplex PCR reads with MiXCR anew, one entry per CDR3 protein. The data show fewer than 450,000 distinct CDR3 sequences, about a sixth seen once. The sample originates from a study of T cells in Graves' hyperthyroidism and ophthalmopathy. Study-wide context: Before any treatment, at initial diagnosis, peripheral blood was collected.

The study enrolled patients aged 18 to 65 with newly diagnosed hyperthyroidism of under 2 months' duration. Any symptoms of ophthalmopathy came after the first hyperthyroidism diagnosis, from which the blood sample dates. General study points: Researchers found most expanded thyroid clonotypes above 0.001 in blood as well.

V lost 2 bases, J lost 5 bases, and 14 bases stayed unmatched. The CDR3 has 17 amino acids. The germline gives CDR1 KGHSH, CDR2 LQKENI. V gene TRBV18 combines with J gene TRBJ1-2; 7 nucleotides line up with TRBD1. The sequencing sample was made of blood. The receptor's source is a woman younger than 45 with Graves' hyperthyroidism that later progressed to Graves' ophthalmopathy. CDR3 residues: CASSPNLGPGTVYGYTF. CDR3 nucleotide sequence: TGTGCCAGCTCACCAAATCTAGGACCCGGGACAGTTTATGGCTACACCTTC. The whole variable domain, remainder taken from reference TRBV18 and TRBJ1-2, is NAGVMQNPRHLVRRRGQEARLRCSPMKGHSHVYWYRQLPEEGLKFMVYLQKENIIDESGMPKERFSAEFPKEGPSILRIQQVVRGDSAAYFCASSPNLGPGTVYGYTFGSGTRLTVV.